The clone carrying this T cell receptor (beta chain) was seen ten or more times. This record comes from a study of early T cells in non-severe SARS-CoV-2 infection. The CDR3 sequence is 13 residues long. V lost 6 bases and J lost 7, with 14 bases in between. In TCRdb, the 5' RACE reads were re-called with MiXCR into one record per CDR3 protein. This sample has about 61,000 distinct CDR3 sequences, with about a tenth found just once. The source material was whole blood. The receptor's source is an adult who was a healthcare worker with PCR-confirmed SARS-CoV-2 infection or an uninfected control (not recorded which). The chain combines TRBV12-3 or TRBV12-4 with TRBJ2-3; D tentatively reads TRBD1 or TRBD2 (5 bases each). The CDR3 is CASSRDPKNTQYF. CDR3 in DNA: TGTGCCAGCAGCCGGGACCCGAAGAATACGCAGTATTTT.